This T cell receptor (beta chain) was recovered during a study of blood T cells in healthy people across ages. Of note for this clonotype: Antigen specificity is unknown.

The CDR3 consists of 16 residues. Trimming stripped 0 bases from V and 1 base from J, with 12 bases between. Germline CDR1 KGHSH, CDR2 LQKENI. Next came a second PCR, run for roughly 7 to 12 cycles, which used a sample-barcoded 5' primer along with a J-beta primer mix. In TCRdb, the 5' RACE reads were re-called with MiXCR into one record per CDR3 protein. Of more than 800,000 distinct CDR3 sequences in the sample, 29% are singletons; the top ten hold roughly a sixth. Study results and limitations: Roughly linearly, TCR beta diversity per million T cells fell as age increased.

Peripheral blood from each donor was collected in a volume of 9.5 to 10 milliliters. Total RNA was extracted at no less than 6 micrograms per sample. Sequencing was performed on blood. The J gene is TRBJ1-2, the V gene TRBV18; D may be TRBD1 (6 bases). This receptor was identified in an elderly woman in good health. Written as DNA, the CDR3 is TGTGCCAGCTCACCACCAGGGGGGAAAATTAACTATGGCTACACCTTC. Its protein is CASSPPGGKINYGYTF.